A single sample is the source of the 29 T cell receptor beta chains below, sequenced in a study of shared clonotypes between healthy human individuals. The naive CD8 subset, CD45RO-negative cells positively selected for CCR7, excluded terminally differentiated effector memory CD45RA+ cells. Sequenced by immunoSEQ multiplex PCR; TCRdb stores in-frame clones only, minus some. The sample carries 630,000 or so clones, 95% to 98% recorded once. Sample: naive CD8+ T cells sorted from blood. The source is a man aged 30 to 39 in good health.

The chain carries TRBV6-5 and TRBJ2-2; the D is unclear. The CDR3 extends over 13 amino acids. Germline V CDR1 and CDR2: MNHEY, SVGAGI. Between the trimmed V and J ends, which lost 7 bases and 3 bases, there was a span of 9 bases. CDR3 in amino acids: CASTLPYTGELFF. CDR3 bases: TGTGCCAGCACGTTACCATACACCGGGGAGCTGTTTTTT.

The rearrangement joins TRBV13 to TRBJ2-4, with D tentatively TRBD1 or TRBD2 (6 bases each). Trimming left V 2 bases short and J 2 bases short, with 10 bases between. Germline V gene sequence: CDR1 PRHDT, CDR2 FYEKMQ (reference sequence). The CDR3 runs 15 residues. DNA for the CDR3: TGTGCCAGCAGCTTAAGGGGGGCATCCAAAAACATTCAGTACTTC. As protein: CASSLRGASKNIQYF.

The gene calls are TRBV29-1 and TRBJ1-2, with a tentative D call TRBD1 (5 bases). The CDR3 length is 16 residues. V lost 3 bases and J 3 bases, leaving 20 bases between the germline ends. CDR1 and CDR2 from the germline V gene are SQVTM and ANQGSEA. As DNA, the CDR3 is TGCAGCGTTGATAGTGACCGACAGTCCCCCTACTATGGCTACACCTTC. Its translation is CSVDSDRQSPYYGYTF.

The chain is built from TRBV27 and TRBJ1-1; a possible D gene is TRBD1 (5 bases). The CDR3 has 13 amino acids. In germline, CDR1 is MNHEY, CDR2 SMNVEV (reference sequence). Trimming removed 2 bases from V and 5 bases from J, with 9 bases in between. For the CDR3, the DNA is TGTGCCAGCAGTTTAATGGGGGTTACTGAAGCTTTCTTT. It yields the protein CASSLMGVTEAFF.

The J gene is TRBJ2-3, the V gene TRBV7-8, with TRBD1 identical over 9 bases. The germline V gene encodes CDR1 SGHVS and CDR2 FQNEAQ. V dropped 6 bases and J dropped 4; count of bases not matched to a gene: 5. There are 14 residues in the CDR3. CDR3 coding DNA: TGTGCCAGCAGAAAGGACAGGGGAGCAGATACGCAGTATTTT. It is translated as CASRKDRGADTQYF. Variable domain in full (rest from reference TRBV7-8 and TRBJ2-3): GAGVSQSPRYKVAKRGQDVALRCDPISGHVSLFWYQQALGQGPEFLTYFQNEAQLDKSGLPSDRFFAERPEGSVSTLKIQRTQQEDSAVYLCASRKDRGADTQYFGPGTRLTVL.

The chain uses TRBV2 and TRBJ2-2, with 7 bases identical to TRBD2. Germline loops: CDR1 SNHLY, CDR2 FYNNEI. The J segment lost 6 bases and the V segment lost 5 bases, leaving 12 bases of the junction unmatched. The CDR3 runs to 16 residues. CDR3 nucleotides: TGTGCCAGCAGTCGCAAGCGGGATGGGTTAGCCGGGGAGCTGTTTTTT. Protein product: CASSRKRDGLAGELFF.

The chain joins TRBV10-1 to TRBJ2-7, with 7 bases matching TRBD2. The ends lost 3 bases at V and 3 bases at J; junction bases unmatched: 8. This CDR3 has 15 amino acids. The germline gives CDR1 WNHNN, CDR2 SYGVQD (reference sequence). The CDR3: CASSDLTAGVYEQYF. The DNA for the CDR3 is TGCGCCAGCAGTGATCTAACGGCGGGAGTCTACGAGCAGTACTTC.

V is TRBV7-9 and J is TRBJ2-3; D call uncertain. The CDR3 runs 12 residues. Trimming pared 8 bases from V and 1 base from J, leaving 7 bases between. Germline V gene sequence: CDR1 SEHNR, CDR2 FQNEAQ (reference sequence). For the CDR3, the DNA is TGTGCCAGCGGCGGCGGCACAGATACGCAGTATTTT. It specifies CASGGGTDTQYF. Based on the CDR3 plus reference TRBV7-9 and TRBJ2-3, the full variable domain is DTGVSQNPRHKITKRGQNVTFRCDPISEHNRLYWYRQTLGQGPEFLTYFQNEAQLEKSRLLSDRFSAERPKGSFSTLEIQRTEQGDSAMYLCASGGGTDTQYFGPGTRLTVL.

CDR3 region: CASSYSIVRAQETQYF. CDR3 coding DNA: TGTGCCAGCAGTTACTCAATCGTAAGGGCACAAGAGACCCAGTACTTC. V usage is TRBV6-5 and J usage is TRBJ2-5; D uncertain. V was clipped by 0 bases and J by 2 bases, with 13 bases between them. In germline, CDR1 is MNHEY, CDR2 SVGAGI. The CDR3 spans 16 residues.

The J gene is TRBJ1-5, the V gene TRBV27; unclear D gene. Deletions cut 3 bases from V and 6 bases from J, with 18 bases between. The germline CDR1 and CDR2 sequences are MNHEY and SMNVEV (reference sequence). The CDR3 length is 16 residues. Written as DNA, the CDR3 is TGTGCCAGCAGTTTTGCAGGTGCCCATCGGGGTCAGCCCCAGCATTTT. It yields the protein CASSFAGAHRGQPQHF.

V usage is TRBV30 and J usage is TRBJ1-4, with D perhaps TRBD1 (6 bases). This CDR3 is 14 amino acids long. Trimming removed 2 bases at V and 0 bases at J, with 7 bases between. Looked up from germline, CDR1 is GTSNPN and CDR2 is SVGIG (reference sequence). The CDR3 bases are TGTGCCTGGAGTTGGACAGCAACTAATGAAAAACTGTTTTTT. Residues: CAWSWTATNEKLFF.

The genes are TRBV7-9 and TRBJ1-5; tentative D call: TRBD1 (5 bases). Germline loops: CDR1 SEHNR, CDR2 FQNEAQ (reference sequence). Trimming removed 5 bases from V and 5 bases from J, with 19 bases in between. The CDR3 length is 16 residues. CDR3 amino acids: CASSLGPGIPDQPQHF. The CDR3 DNA follows: TGTGCCAGCAGCCTGGGGCCGGGGATACCGGATCAGCCCCAGCATTTT.

V and J are TRBV7-3 and TRBJ2-7; 9 bases map to TRBD1. This CDR3 is 14 amino acids long. The V and J ends lost 4 bases and 5 bases, in that order; junction bases with no gene match: 6. In germline, CDR1 is SGHTA, CDR2 FQGTGA. The CDR3 DNA sequence: TGTGCCAGCAGCTCAAAACAGGGGGCAGACGAGCAGTACTTC. Translated: CASSSKQGADEQYF. Complete variable domain (other parts from reference TRBV7-3 and TRBJ2-7): GAGVSQTPSNKVTEKGKYVELRCDPISGHTALYWYRQSLGQGPEFLIYFQGTGAADDSGLPNDRFFAVRPEGSVSTLKIQRTERGDSAVYLCASSSKQGADEQYFGPGTRLTVT.

The chain has TRBV7-9 and TRBJ2-1, with TRBD2 matching 13 bases. This CDR3 region has 16 residues. Germline V gives CDR1 SEHNR, CDR2 FQNEAQ (reference sequence). Trimming cost V 5 bases and J 8 bases; bases outside gene matches: 9. The CDR3, as DNA: TGTGCCAGCAGCGACGAGGGACTAGCGGGAACATATGAGCAGTTCTTC. Translation gives CASSDEGLAGTYEQFF.

This chain links TRBV11-2 with TRBJ2-7, with 8 nucleotides matching TRBD1. CDR1 and CDR2 (germline): SGHAT, FQNNGV. This CDR3 is built from 14 residues. V lost 1 base and J lost 6; bases outside the gene matches: 5. DNA of the CDR3: TGTGCCAGCAGCTTAGCCAGGGGGCTGAGCGAGCAGTACTTC. Its protein is CASSLARGLSEQYF.

This rearrangement joins TRBV29-1 to TRBJ2-5; D remains unclear. CDR3 length equals 14 residues. V gave up 7 bases and J gave up 2 bases, with 17 bases separating them. The germline gives CDR1 SQVTM, CDR2 ANQGSEA. The CDR3 loop is CSEFGQFQQETQYF. As DNA, the CDR3 is TGCAGCGAATTCGGGCAGTTCCAACAAGAGACCCAGTACTTC.

The chain uses TRBV27 and TRBJ2-7; 8 bases fit TRBD2. With V trimmed by 5 bases and J by 7 bases, 7 bases remained unmatched. The CDR3 covers 13 residues. The germline CDR1 and CDR2 sequences are MNHEY and SMNVEV (reference sequence). DNA for the CDR3: TGTGCCAGCAGTCCAGGGACTAGGGGGGAGCAGTACTTC. Translated, it gives CASSPGTRGEQYF.

The genes are TRBV5-1 and TRBJ2-3, with unresolved D. Germline V gives CDR1 SGHRS, CDR2 YFSETQ. The CDR3 spans 15 residues. The V end lost 0 bases, the J end lost 4 bases, and 12 bases lay between the germline ends. The CDR3 DNA follows: TGCGCCAGCAGCTTGGAAGTGGTGGAAGCAGATACGCAGTATTTT. Protein product: CASSLEVVEADTQYF.

This chain joins TRBV15 and TRBJ2-7, with 10 bases fitting TRBD1. The CDR3 covers 16 residues. Germline CDR1 reads LNHNV; CDR2 reads YYDKDF (reference sequence). V gave up 1 base and J gave up 1 base; unmatched junction bases: 4. For the CDR3, the DNA is TGTGCCACCAGCAGAGTTGGGGACAGGGGTTCCTACGAGCAGTACTTC. It encodes CATSRVGDRGSYEQYF.

The CDR3 reads CSVEDRARGLDTQYF. CDR3 bases: TGCAGCGTTGAAGATCGTGCGCGGGGATTAGATACGCAGTATTTT. The chain joins TRBV29-1 to TRBJ2-3; D possibly corresponds to TRBD2 (6 bases). Trimming cost V 0 bases and J 5 bases, with 15 bases left between them. Germline CDR1 and CDR2: SQVTM and ANQGSEA. The CDR3 totals 15 residues.

With respect to this clone: The same CDR3 is also encoded by other DNA sequences in this sample. The V call is TRBV9, the J call TRBJ2-3; no definite D call. The CDR3 runs to 13 residues. Between the trimmed V and J ends, which lost 1 base and 1 base, there was a span of 4 bases. In germline, CDR1 is SGDLS, CDR2 YYNGEE. The CDR3 sequence is CASSVSGTDTQYF. DNA of the CDR3: TGTGCCAGCAGCGTAAGCGGCACAGATACGCAGTATTTT.

The V and J genes are TRBV27 and TRBJ2-1, with 9 bases that match TRBD2. Trimming removed 5 bases from V and 3 bases from J; junction bases left unmatched: 17. Germline V gene lookup returns CDR1 MNHEY and CDR2 SMNVEV (reference sequence). This CDR3 has 19 amino acids. The CDR3 reads CASSNTHDFRGRVYNEQFF. For the CDR3, the DNA is TGTGCCAGCAGTAACACCCATGACTTTCGCGGGAGGGTCTACAATGAGCAGTTCTTC.

The chain links TRBV18 to TRBJ2-5; TRBD2 matches at 7 bases. This CDR3 contains 16 residues. V lost 6 bases, J lost 4 bases, and 14 bases stayed unmatched. CDR1 and CDR2 (germline): KGHSH, LQKENI. CDR3 residues: CASSPFGRELGETQYF. The CDR3 nucleotides are TGTGCCAGCTCCCCCTTTGGGCGGGAGTTAGGAGAGACCCAGTACTTC.

This chain uses TRBV15 with TRBJ2-3; perhaps TRBD2 as D (7 bases). The ends were cut back, 5 bases at V and 0 bases at J, with 24 bases in the middle. The CDR3 is made up of 19 amino acids. Germline V CDR1 and CDR2: LNHNV, YYDKDF (reference sequence). CDR3 protein: CATSPIAPGASGSTDTQYF. Here the CDR3 DNA reads TGTGCCACCAGCCCTATCGCACCGGGGGCTAGCGGTAGCACAGATACGCAGTATTTT.

This clone was observed a single time. The CDR3 coding sequence is TGTGCCAGCAGTGGGCCTATCCTGAGCTCCTACAATGAGCAGTTCTTC. Translated: CASSGPILSSYNEQFF. This chain uses TRBV6-1 with TRBJ2-1; no reliable D call. The CDR3 has 16 residues. CDR1 is MNHNS, CDR2 SASEGT, per germline. Trimming removed 4 bases at V and 0 bases at J, with 13 bases between.

The V gene is TRBV19, the J gene TRBJ2-1; D remains unclear. This CDR3 region has 9 residues. CDR1 LNHDA and CDR2 SQIVND come from the germline V gene (reference sequence). V gave up 4 bases and J gave up 10 bases, with 2 bases separating them. This CDR3 reads CASSREQFF. CDR3 nucleotide sequence: TGTGCCAGTAGTAGGGAGCAGTTCTTC.

For the CDR3, the DNA is TGCGCCAGCAGCCAGGTGGGCAGGGTCTATGGCTACACCTTC. It encodes CASSQVGRVYGYTF. The chain recombines TRBV4-1 with TRBJ1-2; weak D call: TRBD1 (5 bases). The CDR3 sequence is 14 residues long. CDR1 is MGHRA and CDR2 is YSYEKL in the germline V gene. The germline V and J ends were trimmed by 3 bases and 4 bases, with 12 bases remaining between them.

This clone was counted once. The V call is TRBV7-9, the J call TRBJ2-3, with TRBD2 identical over 9 bases. This CDR3 spans 15 amino acids. With 6 bases clipped from V and 4 bases from J, the junction kept 8 bases outside the gene matches. Germline CDR1 is SEHNR and CDR2 is FQNEAQ (reference sequence). The chain's CDR3 is CASRPDSGSADTQYF. As DNA, the CDR3 is TGTGCCAGCAGGCCTGATAGCGGGAGCGCAGATACGCAGTATTTT.

The chain employs TRBV5-4 and TRBJ1-2; 9 bases align to TRBD1. The ends lost 2 bases at V and 3 bases at J; junction bases unmatched: 2. Germline CDR1 and CDR2: SGHNT and YYREEE (reference sequence). The CDR3 is 14 amino acids. The CDR3 nucleotides read TGTGCCAGCAGCTTCAGGGACAGGGACTATGGCTACACCTTC. Translated, it gives CASSFRDRDYGYTF.